This T cell receptor (beta chain) originates from a study of cytomegalovirus exposure and HLA in healthy donors. This PCR relied on a set of 60 Vbeta primers and 13 Jbeta primers. The method was immunoSEQ multiplex PCR; TCRdb's version includes in-frame clones alone and lacks a portion of them. The repertoire holds fewer than 250,000 clones, with roughly 80% as singletons. A few counts support this clone. This CDR3 region has 14 residues. CDR1 SGHTA and CDR2 FQGNSA come from the germline V gene. The germline V and J ends were trimmed by 3 bases and 8 bases, with 13 bases remaining between them. V usage is TRBV7-2 and J usage is TRBJ1-4; D not resolved. The sample comprised PBMCs. The clonotype originates from a woman aged 25 to 39 in good health and CMV-seropositive. CDR3 loop: CASSLGGPGEKLFF. Here the CDR3 DNA reads TGTGCCAGCAGCTTGGGTGGACCGGGAGAAAAACTGTTTTTT.